Below are 32 T cell receptor beta chains sequenced from a single sample in a study of cytomegalovirus exposure and HLA in healthy donors. Amplification used 60 Vbeta primers and 13 Jbeta primers. Profiling relied on immunoSEQ multiplex PCR, and the TCRdb table lists in-frame clones only, not all of them. The profile shows roughly 100,000 clones, approximately 70% of them singletons. The specimen was PBMCs. The source of these receptors is a middle-aged man in good health and CMV-seropositive.

This clone has a handful of counts. This CDR3 is CAAIGSGDTEAFF. The DNA of the CDR3 is TGTGCCGCAATAGGGTCAGGGGACACTGAAGCTTTCTTT. The V and J genes are TRBV6-5 and TRBJ1-1, with D tentatively TRBD1 (6 bases). Trimming removed 11 bases at V and 3 bases at J, with 16 bases between. Germline V gives CDR1 MNHEY, CDR2 SVGAGI. CDR3 length: 13 amino acids.

Concerning this clone: The same CDR3 arises from other DNA sequences in this sample as well. This rearrangement joins TRBV6-5 to TRBJ1-4; possibly TRBD1 for D (5 bases). From germline, CDR1 is MNHEY and CDR2 SVGAGI. There are 15 residues in the CDR3. V lost 0 bases, J lost 5 bases, and 10 bases lay in between. This chain's CDR3 is CASSYSGARNEKLFF. CDR3 bases: TGTGCCAGCAGTTACTCTGGGGCGCGCAATGAAAAACTGTTTTTT.

This chain joins TRBV14 and TRBJ2-3, with a weak D call TRBD1 (5 bases). This CDR3 comprises 13 residues. Germline V lookup: CDR1 SGHDN, CDR2 FVKESK. V lost 1 base, J lost 4 bases, and 6 bases lay in between. Here the CDR3 DNA reads TGTGCCAGCAGCCAAGTCAGGGCAGATACGCAGTATTTT. Protein: CASSQVRADTQYF.

This sequence joins TRBV19 and TRBJ1-1; possibly TRBD1 for D (6 bases). The CDR3 runs to 15 residues. Germline V gives CDR1 LNHDA, CDR2 SQIVND (reference sequence). V lost 5 bases and J 1 base, leaving 14 bases between the germline ends. This CDR3 is CASSHWDTGNTEAFF. As DNA, the CDR3 is TGTGCCAGTAGTCACTGGGACACCGGGAACACTGAAGCTTTCTTT.

The chain uses TRBV18 and TRBJ2-5; 8 nucleotides align to TRBD2. The CDR3 loop spans 15 amino acids. Germline V gene lookup returns CDR1 KGHSH and CDR2 LQKENI. J was trimmed by 5 bases and V by 0 bases; bases with no gene match: 5. The CDR3 loop reads CASSPPSGTRETQYF. CDR3 DNA: TGTGCCAGCTCACCACCTAGCGGGACACGGGAGACCCAGTACTTC. Using reference TRBV18 and TRBJ2-5 for the parts outside the CDR3, the full variable domain is NAGVMQNPRHLVRRRGQEARLRCSPMKGHSHVYWYRQLPEEGLKFMVYLQKENIIDESGMPKERFSAEFPKEGPSILRIQQVVRGDSAAYFCASSPPSGTRETQYFGPGTRLLVL.

The sample holds a few counts of this clone. The rearrangement links TRBV6-1 to TRBJ1-2; perhaps TRBD1 as D (5 bases). The CDR3 contains 15 residues. Germline values: CDR1 MNHNS, CDR2 SASEGT. V gave up 0 bases and J gave up 3 bases, with 11 bases separating them. The CDR3: CASSEATAQYYGYTF. The CDR3 DNA reads TGTGCCAGCAGTGAAGCGACAGCTCAATACTATGGCTACACCTTC.

The chain uses TRBV9 and TRBJ1-1, with D possibly being TRBD1 (6 bases). V was cut by 2 bases and J by 1 base, with 12 bases left in between. CDR3 length: 15 residues. The V gene's germline CDR1 is SGDLS and CDR2 YYNGEE. The CDR3 loop is CASSVAGQPNTEAFF. The CDR3 DNA reads TGTGCCAGCAGCGTTGCAGGACAGCCGAACACTGAAGCTTTCTTT.

This chain joins TRBV7-3 and TRBJ2-7; 9 bases are shared with TRBD2. V lost 4 bases and J lost 7; bases outside the gene matches: 5. Per germline, CDR1 SGHTA and CDR2 FQGTGA. CDR3 size: 13 residues. The CDR3: CASSSGLAGEQYV. DNA of the CDR3: TGTGCCAGCAGCTCGGGACTAGCCGGGGAGCAGTACGTC.

The chain links TRBV19 to TRBJ2-6, with TRBD1 matching over 10 bases. The V segment lost 5 bases and the J segment 2 bases; nucleotides outside the gene matches: 6. The CDR3 runs to 17 residues. Germline CDR1 is LNHDA and CDR2 is SQIVND (reference sequence). The CDR3 DNA reads as TGTGCCAGTAGTGTGACAGGGGGCGACGCTGGGGCCAACGTCCTGACTTTC. This codes for CASSVTGGDAGANVLTF.

For the CDR3, the DNA is TGTGCCAGTAGTATGGGACAGACATACAATGAGCAGTTCTTC. Its translation: CASSMGQTYNEQFF. J is TRBJ2-1 and V is TRBV19, with 7 nucleotides matching TRBD1. This CDR3 contains 14 residues. V shed 3 bases, J shed 4 bases, and the junction held 3 bases outside the gene matches. Germline CDR1 reads LNHDA; CDR2 reads SQIVND (reference sequence).

The V and J genes are TRBV30 and TRBJ2-4, with D tentatively TRBD2 (6 bases). CDR1 GTSNPN and CDR2 SVGIG come from the germline V gene (reference sequence). Trimming removed 0 bases from V and 0 bases from J, with 9 bases in between. CDR3 length equals 15 residues. CDR3 amino acids: CAWSVLALAKNIQYF. The CDR3 DNA reads TGTGCCTGGAGTGTACTAGCCTTAGCCAAAAACATTCAGTACTTC.

The V call is TRBV7-9, the J call TRBJ2-2; the match to TRBD2 covers 9 bases. Germline V gives CDR1 SEHNR, CDR2 FQNEAQ (reference sequence). Trimming at V came to 3 bases and at J to 3 bases, leaving 5 bases not matched to a gene. The CDR3 runs to 16 residues. CDR3 bases: TGTGCCAGCAGCTTTGAGCTAGCGGGATACACCGGGGAGCTGTTTTTT. Translated: CASSFELAGYTGELFF.

J is TRBJ1-2 and V is TRBV28, with D possibly being TRBD1 (5 bases). Germline CDR1 and CDR2: MDHEN and SYDVKM. Trimming cost V 6 bases and J 8 bases, with 16 bases left between them. There are 13 residues in the CDR3. CDR3 nucleotide sequence: TGTGCCAGCAGAGGGGACTTCGTCGGAGGCTACACCTTC. Its translation: CASRGDFVGGYTF.

J is TRBJ1-2 and V is TRBV9; 9 bases are shared with TRBD1. The length of the CDR3 is 16 residues. The V segment lost 0 bases and the J segment 8 bases; nucleotides outside the gene matches: 11. Germline V gives CDR1 SGDLS, CDR2 YYNGEE. The CDR3 nucleotides read TGTGCCAGCAGCGTAGAATTCAGACAGGGGGTTAACGGCTACACCTTC. Translation: CASSVEFRQGVNGYTF.

The chain combines TRBV7-2 with TRBJ2-7; TRBD1 matches at 11 bases. This CDR3 has 14 residues. The germline V gene encodes CDR1 SGHTA and CDR2 FQGNSA. Unmatched junction bases numbered 4, after V lost 3 bases and J lost 6 bases. The CDR3 DNA reads as TGTGCCAGCAGCTTCGACGGGACAGGGGGCGAGCAGTACTTC. Amino acid sequence: CASSFDGTGGEQYF. Using reference TRBV7-2 and TRBJ2-7 for the parts outside the CDR3, the full variable domain is GAGVSQSPSNKVTEKGKDVELRCDPISGHTALYWYRQSLGQGLEFLIYFQGNSAPDKSGLPSDRFSAERTGGSVSTLTIQRTQQEDSAVYLCASSFDGTGGEQYFGPGTRLTVT.

The chain joins TRBV10-3 to TRBJ1-1; 10 nucleotides match TRBD1. This CDR3 is built from 13 residues. CDR1 is ENHRY, CDR2 SYGVKD, per germline. With V trimmed by 6 bases and J by 5 bases, 3 bases remained unmatched. CDR3 in amino acids: CAIRGTGETEAFF. CDR3 sequence (DNA): TGTGCCATCAGGGGGACAGGGGAAACTGAAGCTTTCTTT.

The rearrangement joins TRBV7-9 to TRBJ1-2; no clear D. Trimming shortened V by 2 bases and J by 6 bases, and 10 bases separated the two germline ends. CDR1 SEHNR and CDR2 FQNEAQ come from the germline V gene (reference sequence). This CDR3 has 13 residues. In DNA form, the CDR3 reads TGTGCCAGCAGCTTAAATTGGGCAAATGGCTACACCTTC. This gives the protein CASSLNWANGYTF.

This clone was found a few times. The chain recombines TRBV28 with TRBJ2-7; 7 bases line up with TRBD1. CDR3 length: 14 amino acids. Germline CDR1 MDHEN, CDR2 SYDVKM. Trimming at V came to 5 bases and at J to 6 bases, leaving 10 bases not matched to a gene. CDR3: CASSHAAYRGEQYF. CDR3 bases: TGTGCCAGCAGTCACGCTGCTTACAGGGGCGAGCAGTACTTC.

This clone was seen only a few times. V and J are TRBV7-3 and TRBJ1-2; a possible D gene is TRBD1 (6 bases). This CDR3 region has 14 residues. V lost 3 bases and J lost 8, with 16 bases in between. Germline V gene lookup returns CDR1 SGHTA and CDR2 FQGTGA. This CDR3 is CASSFGGGGVGYTF. CDR3 bases: TGTGCCAGCAGCTTTGGAGGGGGGGGTGTAGGCTACACCTTC. The whole variable domain, filled in from reference TRBV7-3 and TRBJ1-2, reads GAGVSQTPSNKVTEKGKYVELRCDPISGHTALYWYRQSLGQGPEFLIYFQGTGAADDSGLPNDRFFAVRPEGSVSTLKIQRTERGDSAVYLCASSFGGGGVGYTFGSGTRLTVV.

The chain has TRBV7-8 and TRBJ2-5; TRBD2 matches 9 bases. Germline CDR1 is SGHVS and CDR2 is FQNEAQ. Trimming took 5 bases from V and 4 from J; bases not matched to a gene: 14. There are 17 residues in the CDR3. Here the CDR3 reads CASSPLGSGRFAETQYF. For the CDR3, the DNA is TGTGCCAGCAGCCCCCTTGGGAGCGGGAGGTTCGCAGAGACCCAGTACTTC.

As DNA, the CDR3 is TGTGCCAGCAGCGCCCTAGGACTAGCGGTAACAGATACGCAGTATTTT. Protein sequence: CASSALGLAVTDTQYF. The chain has TRBV9 and TRBJ2-3; 10 positions match TRBD2. Germline CDR1 is SGDLS and CDR2 is YYNGEE. V shed 3 bases and J 3 bases; nucleotides not matched to a gene: 7. The CDR3 is 16 amino acids.

The chain couples TRBV25-1 to TRBJ1-1; possibly TRBD1 for D (5 bases). Looked up from germline, CDR1 is MGHDK and CDR2 is SYGVNS. With 4 bases removed from V and 0 bases from J, the gap between germline ends came to 12 bases. The CDR3 has 15 residues. In nucleotides, the CDR3 is TGTGCCAGCAGTGCCGACAGTTACTTGAACACTGAAGCTTTCTTT. This sequence encodes CASSADSYLNTEAFF.

The table lists this clone with a few counts. The CDR3 here is CASSLTSGLNEQFF. CDR3 DNA sequence: TGCGCCAGCAGCTTGACTAGCGGCCTCAATGAGCAGTTCTTC. V and J are TRBV5-1 and TRBJ2-1, with 8 bases identical to TRBD2. Trimming removed 1 base from V and 6 bases from J; junction bases left unmatched: 3. Germline CDR1 and CDR2: SGHRS and YFSETQ. The CDR3 consists of 14 residues. The full variable domain, in which reference TRBV5-1 and TRBJ2-1 provide the parts outside the CDR3, is KAGVTQTPRYLIKTRGQQVTLSCSPISGHRSVSWYQQTPGQGLQFLFEYFSETQRNKGNFPGRFSGRQFSNSRSEMNVSTLELGDSALYLCASSLTSGLNEQFFGPGTRLTVL.

This clone was observed a few times. V usage is TRBV10-3 and J usage is TRBJ2-3, with D possibly being TRBD1 (6 bases). Germline-derived CDR1 and CDR2 are ENHRY and SYGVKD. The CDR3 covers 14 residues. V was shortened by 4 bases and J by 2 bases, with 10 bases between the two germline ends. The CDR3 region has the DNA TGTGCCATCAGTGCGGGACACTCCACAGATACGCAGTATTTT. This sequence encodes CAISAGHSTDTQYF.

The chain uses TRBV5-4 and TRBJ2-7; 13 bases are shared with TRBD2. CDR3 length: 15 residues. The trim removed 2 bases at V and 5 bases at J, leaving 4 bases unmatched. The germline V gene encodes CDR1 SGHNT and CDR2 YYREEE (reference sequence). CDR3 in DNA: TGTGCCAGCAGCTTTGGGACTAGCGGGAAGAACGAGCAGTACTTC. The encoded protein is CASSFGTSGKNEQYF.

Concerning this clone itself: A clone one base away is much larger, so this may be a read error. The J gene is TRBJ1-1, the V gene TRBV7-2; TRBD1 matches at 7 bases. J lost 3 bases, V lost 5 bases, and 3 bases had no gene match. This CDR3 is 13 amino acids long. Per the germline V gene, CDR1 is SGHTA and CDR2 is FQGNSA. CDR3 coding DNA: TGTGCCAGCAGCACTGACAGGGACACTGAAGCTTTCTTT. Translation: CASSTDRDTEAFF.

The chain recombines TRBV9 with TRBJ1-4; 7 bases fit TRBD1. V lost 2 bases to trimming and J lost 7 bases; unmatched junction nucleotides: 5. This CDR3 has 14 amino acids. Germline lookup yields CDR1 SGDLS and CDR2 YYNGEE. CDR3 DNA sequence: TGTGCCAGCAGCGTCAGACAGGGTCCTGAAAAACTGTTTTTT. Protein sequence: CASSVRQGPEKLFF.

The genes are TRBV5-1 and TRBJ2-2; the match to TRBD1 covers 11 bases. V dropped 4 bases and J dropped 4; count of bases not matched to a gene: 9. CDR3 length: 17 amino acids. In germline, CDR1 is SGHRS, CDR2 YFSETQ. This CDR3 reads CASSDWTGGAVTGELFF. The CDR3 nucleotides read TGCGCCAGCAGCGACTGGACAGGGGGCGCCGTCACCGGGGAGCTGTTTTTT.

The chain has TRBV5-1 and TRBJ2-3, with 16 bases identical to TRBD2. After removal of 2 bases from V and 2 bases from J, the junction contained 8 bases not matched to a gene. The germline V gene has CDR1 SGHRS and CDR2 YFSETQ. The length of the CDR3 is 19 residues. For the CDR3, the DNA is TGCGCCAGCAGCTTCCCCGGGACTAGCGGGAGGGACCCCACAGATACGCAGTATTTT. Protein: CASSFPGTSGRDPTDTQYF. Full variable domain (outside the CDR3, taken from reference TRBV5-1 and TRBJ2-3): KAGVTQTPRYLIKTRGQQVTLSCSPISGHRSVSWYQQTPGQGLQFLFEYFSETQRNKGNFPGRFSGRQFSNSRSEMNVSTLELGDSALYLCASSFPGTSGRDPTDTQYFGPGTRLTVL.

The chain employs TRBV7-2 and TRBJ2-3; TRBD2 is a possible D gene (5 bases). The ends were cut back, 1 base at V and 1 base at J, with 18 bases in the middle. CDR3 size: 18 residues. Germline CDR1 reads SGHTA; CDR2 reads FQGNSA. The chain's CDR3 is CASSLGIRQAGGTDTQYF. The CDR3 coding sequence is TGTGCCAGCAGCTTAGGAATCCGCCAGGCCGGGGGCACAGATACGCAGTATTTT.

The chain joins TRBV23-1 to TRBJ2-3; D call uncertain. TRBV23-1 is an ORF, and what it does is uncertain. Trimming shortened V by 4 bases and J by 0 bases, and 8 bases separated the two germline ends. The CDR3 totals 14 residues. The CDR3 DNA is TGCGCCAGCAGTCCCTGCAGAAGCACAGATACGCAGTATTTT. It is translated as CASSPCRSTDTQYF.

This chain joins TRBV10-3 and TRBJ1-1; TRBD1 might be the D (6 bases). The CDR3 contains 16 residues. The V gene's germline CDR1 is ENHRY and CDR2 SYGVKD. Between the trimmed V and J ends, which lost 4 bases and 3 bases, there was a span of 18 bases. This CDR3 is CAISAEVRQGHTEAFF. In nucleotides, the CDR3 is TGTGCCATCAGTGCAGAGGTCAGGCAGGGGCACACTGAAGCTTTCTTT.